Shown below are 2 T cell receptor beta chains from a single sample sequenced in a study of blood T cell repertoires in COVID-19. Measured with immunoSEQ multiplex PCR; TCRdb has only the in-frame clones, and not every one. The repertoire holds roughly 62,000 clones, with around 87% as singletons. Material for sequencing was peripheral blood. The receptors here all came from a human donor with acute or convalescent COVID-19. The donor label of this sample is uncertain.

Turning to this clone: Different DNA sequences within this sample yield the same CDR3. The genes are TRBV19 and TRBJ1-1; 9 bases line up with TRBD1. Germline trimming cut 5 bases from V and 2 bases from J; bases unmatched to any gene: 6. Germline V gene data show CDR1 as LNHDA and CDR2 as SQIVND (reference sequence). The CDR3 is 15 residues long. The CDR3 sequence is CASSPLGQGNTEAFF. CDR3 coding DNA: TGTGCCAGTAGTCCATTGGGACAGGGAAACACTGAAGCTTTCTTT. Based on the CDR3 plus reference TRBV19 and TRBJ1-1, the full variable domain is DGGITQSPKYLFRKEGQNVTLSCEQNLNHDAMYWYRQDPGQGLRLIYYSQIVNDFQKGDIAEGYSVSREKKESFPLTVTSAQKNPTAFYLCASSPLGQGNTEAFFGQGTRLTVV.

This clone was observed once. The chain joins TRBV5-1 to TRBJ2-3; TRBD2 aligns across 11 bases. In germline, CDR1 is SGHRS, CDR2 YFSETQ. The CDR3 totals 18 residues. V gave up 4 bases and J gave up 4 bases; unmatched junction bases: 14. The CDR3 sequence: CASSPPPSGRSAADTQYF. The CDR3, as DNA: TGCGCCAGCAGCCCCCCCCCTAGCGGGAGGAGTGCGGCAGATACGCAGTATTTT.